These 22 T cell receptor beta chains were sequenced from one sample in a study of cytomegalovirus exposure and HLA in healthy donors. The PCR made use of 60 Vbeta and 13 Jbeta primers. Assay: immunoSEQ multiplex PCR; the TCRdb copy retains only in-frame clones and omits some. Here the sample spans 150,000 or so clones, under 85% being singletons. Sequencing used PBMCs. Receptors were obtained from a woman between 25 and 40 years old in good health and CMV-seronegative.

CDR3: CASSSRDREKLFF. Here the CDR3 DNA reads TGTGCCAGCAGTAGCCGGGACAGAGAAAAACTGTTTTTT. The chain couples TRBV21-1 to TRBJ1-4; the table names TRBD1, a call not compared with the DNA. TRBV21-1 corresponds to a pseudogene. CDR3 length equals 13 residues.

This clone was counted a single time. The chain recombines TRBV19 with TRBJ2-7; 9 nucleotides line up with TRBD1. CDR1 LNHDA and CDR2 SQIVND come from the germline V gene (reference sequence). The CDR3 runs to 15 residues. Trimming cost V 5 bases and J 5 bases; bases outside gene matches: 10. The CDR3: CASSGPGQGVNEQYF. Written as DNA, the CDR3 is TGTGCCAGTAGTGGGCCGGGACAGGGAGTCAACGAGCAGTACTTC.

CDR3 amino acids: CASSLPGASGSETQYF. CDR3 DNA sequence: TGCGCCAGCAGCTTGCCGGGGGCTAGCGGGAGTGAGACCCAGTACTTC. This chain uses TRBV5-1 with TRBJ2-5, with 10 bases fitting TRBD2. The germline V gene encodes CDR1 SGHRS and CDR2 YFSETQ. Unmatched junction bases numbered 8, after V lost 1 base and J lost 5 bases. The CDR3 extends over 16 amino acids.

This chain joins TRBV5-4 and TRBJ1-3; possible D gene TRBD1, 6 bases. The CDR3 extends over 18 amino acids. Per germline, CDR1 SGHNT and CDR2 YYREEE (reference sequence). Trimming took 0 bases from V and 1 from J, leaving 17 bases between them. In DNA, the CDR3 is TGTGCCAGCAGCTTGGTCAGATCTCAGGGGCCTTCTGGAAACACCATATATTTT. Residues: CASSLVRSQGPSGNTIYF.

The rearrangement uses TRBV7-2 and TRBJ2-7; no clear D gene. This CDR3 region has 13 residues. Trimming removed 2 bases from V and 6 bases from J, with 11 bases in between. The germline gives CDR1 SGHTA, CDR2 FQGNSA. CDR3 amino acids: CASSLYLGSEQYF. The CDR3 DNA reads TGTGCCAGCAGCTTATATCTGGGCTCCGAGCAGTACTTC.

V gene TRBV19 combines with J gene TRBJ2-1, with a tentative D call TRBD2 (6 bases). CDR3 length: 13 residues. V gave up 9 bases and J gave up 4 bases, with 13 bases separating them. CDR1 LNHDA and CDR2 SQIVND come from the germline V gene (reference sequence). CDR3 protein: CASSWDFYNEQFF. The CDR3 nucleotides are TGTGCCAGCAGTTGGGACTTTTACAATGAGCAGTTCTTC.

The chain uses TRBV5-1 and TRBJ2-7; the match to TRBD2 covers 10 bases. This CDR3 is built from 17 residues. Germline V CDR1 and CDR2: SGHRS, YFSETQ. Losses at the gene ends were 1 base for V and 6 bases for J; bases not matched to a gene: 13. This CDR3 is CASSLFPAGGPESEQYF. The CDR3 bases are TGCGCCAGCAGCTTGTTTCCAGCGGGAGGGCCAGAATCCGAGCAGTACTTC.

This clone has more than one count but fewer than ten. The genes are TRBV5-1 and TRBJ1-1; D gene ambiguous. The ends were cut back, 2 bases at V and 4 bases at J, with 12 bases in the middle. Germline V gene lookup returns CDR1 SGHRS and CDR2 YFSETQ. This CDR3 has 14 amino acids. The CDR3 sequence: CASSFEVHGTEAFF. The DNA for the CDR3 is TGCGCCAGCAGCTTCGAGGTACATGGCACTGAAGCTTTCTTT.

CDR3 loop: CASSLGAGVSYEQYF. The CDR3 DNA sequence: TGTGCCAGCAGTTTAGGAGCGGGAGTCAGTTACGAGCAGTACTTC. The chain employs TRBV27 and TRBJ2-7; 8 bases align to TRBD2. Germline V CDR1 and CDR2: MNHEY, SMNVEV (reference sequence). The trim removed 2 bases at V and 4 bases at J, leaving 7 bases unmatched. CDR3 size: 15 residues.

The chain joins TRBV7-6 to TRBJ1-1, with D tentatively TRBD1 (5 bases). CDR1 and CDR2 (germline): SGHVS, FNYEAQ. The V end lost 1 base, the J end lost 0 bases, and 6 bases lay between the germline ends. The CDR3 spans 14 residues. This CDR3 is CASSLGGVNTEAFF. CDR3 bases: TGTGCCAGCAGCTTAGGGGGCGTGAACACTGAAGCTTTCTTT.

The chain has TRBV7-8 and TRBJ1-5; D gene uncertain. This CDR3 contains 13 residues. Germline CDR1 SGHVS, CDR2 FQNEAQ. Trimming pared 1 base from V and 5 bases from J, leaving 6 bases between. The CDR3 bases are TGTGCCAGCAGCTTAGAATTCGATCAGCCCCAGCATTTT. Encoded protein: CASSLEFDQPQHF. Looking up the rest from reference TRBV7-8 and TRBJ1-5 gives the full variable domain: GAGVSQSPRYKVAKRGQDVALRCDPISGHVSLFWYQQALGQGPEFLTYFQNEAQLDKSGLPSDRFFAERPEGSVSTLKIQRTQQEDSAVYLCASSLEFDQPQHFGDGTRLSIL.

The V call is TRBV10-1, the J call TRBJ2-7; D is unresolved. Trimming took 6 bases from V and 0 from J, leaving 3 bases between them. CDR1 is WNHNN and CDR2 is SYGVQD in the germline V gene (reference sequence). This CDR3 comprises 11 residues. The CDR3 nucleotides are TGCGCCAGCAGGTACTCCTACGAGCAGTACTTC. This encodes CASRYSYEQYF.

Turning to this clone: Other nucleotide sequences from this sample produce the same CDR3. This chain connects TRBV10-1 to TRBJ2-1; D is uncertain. The CDR3 runs 12 residues. V was pared by 4 bases and J by 4 bases, with 5 bases between. The germline gives CDR1 WNHNN, CDR2 SYGVQD (reference sequence). The CDR3: CASSAGYNEQFF. CDR3 in DNA: TGCGCCAGCAGTGCGGGTTACAATGAGCAGTTCTTC.

This rearrangement joins TRBV7-7 to TRBJ2-3; no firm D call. This CDR3 region has 14 residues. V lost 3 bases and J 2 bases, leaving 9 bases between the germline ends. Germline assignment: CDR1 SSHAT and CDR2 FNYEAQ (reference sequence). In DNA form, the CDR3 reads TGTGCCAGCAGCTTCTCCACTCTCACAGATACGCAGTATTTT. This sequence encodes CASSFSTLTDTQYF.

Only a few counts were recorded for this clone. J is TRBJ2-3 and V is TRBV4-1; 11 bases are shared with TRBD2. Unmatched junction bases numbered 7, after V lost 0 bases and J lost 2 bases. CDR1 is MGHRA and CDR2 is YSYEKL in the germline V gene. This CDR3 is built from 18 residues. The CDR3 loop reads CASSQDSTSGRTTDTQYF. The DNA of the CDR3 is TGCGCCAGCAGCCAAGATTCAACTAGCGGGAGAACCACAGATACGCAGTATTTT.

The chain carries TRBV4-1 and TRBJ1-4; 10 nucleotides agree with TRBD1. This CDR3 has 18 amino acids. Germline V gene lookup returns CDR1 MGHRA and CDR2 YSYEKL. V lost 3 bases to trimming and J lost 0 bases; unmatched junction nucleotides: 7. The CDR3 DNA reads as TGCGCCAGCAGCCAGGCCCCCGGGACAGGGGCAACTAATGAAAAACTGTTTTTT. Translating gives CASSQAPGTGATNEKLFF.

In its sample, this clone was seen once. The rearrangement links TRBV6-5 to TRBJ1-6; 9 bases align to TRBD1. V lost 2 bases to trimming and J lost 7 bases; unmatched junction nucleotides: 3. The germline V gene has CDR1 MNHEY and CDR2 SVGAGI. The CDR3 runs 15 residues. The CDR3 bases are TGTGCCAGCAGTTACGGGACAGGGTCGAATTCACCCCTCCACTTT. This sequence encodes CASSYGTGSNSPLHF.

The chain is built from TRBV2 and TRBJ1-5; no definite D call. V lost 3 bases to trimming and J lost 11 bases, with 11 bases between them. This CDR3 has 12 residues. Germline V gene sequence: CDR1 SNHLY, CDR2 FYNNEI. The chain's CDR3 is CASSETSKTQHF. The DNA for the CDR3 is TGTGCCAGCAGTGAGACATCCAAGACCCAGCATTTT.

This clone has only a few counts. V is TRBV18 and J is TRBJ2-3, with D possibly matching TRBD2 (5 bases). CDR1 is KGHSH, CDR2 LQKENI, per germline. V shed 0 bases and J shed 6 bases, with 7 bases lying between them. The CDR3 has 13 amino acids. The CDR3 sequence is CASSPPVADTQYF. CDR3 DNA: TGTGCCAGCTCACCACCTGTAGCGGATACGCAGTATTTT.

The CDR3 loop reads CASSSRGGETQYF. As DNA, the CDR3 is TGTGCCAGCAGCTCCCGCGGAGGGGAGACCCAGTACTTC. V usage is TRBV5-4 and J usage is TRBJ2-5, with D perhaps matching TRBD2 (6 bases). The CDR3 runs 13 residues. Trimming took off 3 bases at V and 5 bases at J, with 11 bases between the two ends. From germline, CDR1 is SGHNT and CDR2 YYREEE (reference sequence). Drawing the rest from reference TRBV5-4 and TRBJ2-5, the complete variable domain is ETGVTQSPTHLIKTRGQQVTLRCSSQSGHNTVSWYQQALGQGPQFIFQYYREEENGRGNFPPRFSGLQFPNYSSELNVNALELDDSALYLCASSSRGGETQYFGPGTRLLVL.

The CDR3 reads CASSEGGTGDQPQHF. CDR3 DNA: TGTGCCAGCAGTGAAGGGGGGACAGGAGATCAGCCCCAGCATTTT. This chain links TRBV6-1 with TRBJ1-5, with 8 bases identical to TRBD1. V lost 1 base and J lost 5; bases outside the gene matches: 4. Per germline, CDR1 MNHNS and CDR2 SASEGT. CDR3 length equals 15 residues.

The chain is built from TRBV15 and TRBJ2-7, with TRBD2 matching 7 bases. V trimming: 0 bases; J trimming: 5 bases; junction bases outside the gene matches: 7. The germline V gene has CDR1 LNHNV and CDR2 YYDKDF (reference sequence). The CDR3 covers 15 residues. The CDR3 loop is CATSRDRGGTHEQYF. CDR3 DNA: TGTGCCACCAGCAGAGATCGGGGAGGGACGCACGAGCAGTACTTC.